A single sample gave rise to the 28 T cell receptor beta chains below, sequenced in a study of T-cell reconstitution after alpha-beta-depleted transplantation in children. The TCRbeta library was prepared with unique molecular identifiers. TCRdb processed the PCR reads anew with MiXCR; each CDR3 protein has one entry. The sample includes roughly 100,000 distinct CDR3 sequences, around 6% of them seen just once. Source: PBMCs, mostly from graft donor cells, taken 60 days after TCRalphabeta/CD19-depleted stem cell transplant. All receptors derive from a female patient aged 2-10 years who had a stem cell transplant for Fanconi anemia, so the T cells may come from the graft donor.

Many counts were recorded for this clonotype. The chain links TRBV7-8 to TRBJ2-2; TRBD2 matches 10 bases. Germline V lookup: CDR1 SGHVS, CDR2 FQNEAQ. Unmatched junction bases numbered 5, after V lost 3 bases and J lost 4 bases. This CDR3 has 16 residues. The CDR3 is CASSFRLAGLTGELFF. The CDR3 region has the DNA TGTGCCAGCAGCTTTCGACTAGCGGGCCTCACCGGGGAGCTGTTTTTT.

This chain links TRBV25-1 with TRBJ1-1; the D is unclear. V lost 2 bases, J lost 11 bases, and 15 bases lay in between. CDR1 is MGHDK and CDR2 is SYGVNS in the germline V gene. The CDR3 covers 13 residues. The CDR3 here is CASSETGSNPAFF. In DNA form, the CDR3 reads TGTGCCAGCAGTGAAACCGGCTCTAATCCGGCTTTCTTT.

This clonotype was recorded at least ten times. The chain couples TRBV28 to TRBJ2-7, with a weak D call TRBD1 (6 bases). The CDR3 totals 15 residues. Germline lookup yields CDR1 MDHEN and CDR2 SYDVKM. V was trimmed by 2 bases and J by 0 bases, leaving 11 bases between them. The CDR3 DNA follows: TGTGCCAGCAGTTTAGGGGGACACCTCTCCTACGAGCAGTACTTC. It is translated as CASSLGGHLSYEQYF.

This clonotype was found many times. CDR3 nucleotide sequence: TGTGCCAGCAGCTTACTCACTAGCGGGGGGGCCTGGGATACGCAGTATTTT. Translated: CASSLLTSGGAWDTQYF. The V and J genes are TRBV7-2 and TRBJ2-3; 13 nucleotides line up with TRBD2. This CDR3 has 17 residues. The V and J ends lost 2 bases and 6 bases, in that order; junction bases with no gene match: 8. Germline lookup yields CDR1 SGHTA and CDR2 FQGNSA.

This clonotype was seen many times. The gene calls are TRBV20-1 and TRBJ2-7; possible D gene TRBD2, 6 bases. V gave up 3 bases and J gave up 4 bases, with 25 bases separating them. The CDR3 loop spans 17 amino acids. Germline V CDR1 and CDR2: DFQATT, SNEGSKA (reference sequence). Here the CDR3 DNA reads TGCAGTGCTAGCCCCCTTGAGACTAGGATTTTCCTTTACGAGCAGTACTTC. It encodes CSASPLETRIFLYEQYF.

This clonotype was counted ten times or more. This sequence joins TRBV7-2 and TRBJ2-1; D is possibly TRBD2 (5 bases). V was trimmed by 3 bases and J by 3 bases, leaving 6 bases between them. This CDR3 is built from 13 residues. Germline-derived CDR1 and CDR2 are SGHTA and FQGNSA. CDR3 sequence: CASSFRDYNEQFF. CDR3 nucleotide sequence: TGTGCCAGCAGCTTCCGGGACTACAATGAGCAGTTCTTC.

This clonotype was recorded at least ten times. The V call is TRBV18, the J call TRBJ2-3; D gene unclear. CDR1 is KGHSH, CDR2 LQKENI, per germline. The CDR3 sequence is 14 residues long. V dropped 4 bases and J dropped 0 bases, with 8 bases sitting between them. The CDR3 bases are TGTGCCAGCTCACGGAAGGATAGCACAGATACGCAGTATTTT. Encoded protein: CASSRKDSTDTQYF. The full variable domain, with the rest looked up from reference TRBV18 and TRBJ2-3, is NAGVMQNPRHLVRRRGQEARLRCSPMKGHSHVYWYRQLPEEGLKFMVYLQKENIIDESGMPKERFSAEFPKEGPSILRIQQVVRGDSAAYFCASSRKDSTDTQYFGPGTRLTVL.

This clonotype was observed many times. This chain links TRBV15 with TRBJ2-1, with 7 bases that match TRBD2. The CDR3 has 19 residues. With 0 bases clipped from V and 5 bases from J, the junction kept 16 bases outside the gene matches. Germline CDR1 reads LNHNV; CDR2 reads YYDKDF (reference sequence). The CDR3 protein is CATSRDWVRKFRGDNEQFF. The CDR3, as DNA: TGTGCCACCAGCAGAGATTGGGTCAGAAAATTTCGGGGGGACAATGAGCAGTTCTTC.

In its sample, this clonotype was seen many times. V and J are TRBV9 and TRBJ2-1; D is ambiguous. The CDR3 consists of 16 residues. From germline, CDR1 is SGDLS and CDR2 YYNGEE. Deletions cut 4 bases from V and 0 bases from J, with 14 bases between. DNA for the CDR3: TGTGCCAGCAGCCCCTTCTGGCGTAGCTCCTACAATGAGCAGTTCTTC. This codes for CASSPFWRSSYNEQFF.

Ten or more counts support this clonotype. The chain combines TRBV4-1 with TRBJ2-3, with 7 positions matching TRBD2. V was clipped by 6 bases and J by 6 bases; unmatched bases: 0. Germline CDR1 is MGHRA and CDR2 is YSYEKL. The CDR3 consists of 11 residues. The CDR3 reads CASRLADTQYF. The CDR3 nucleotides are TGCGCCAGCAGACTAGCGGATACGCAGTATTTT.

This clonotype was recorded a few times. The V and J genes are TRBV5-1 and TRBJ2-5; D is possibly TRBD1 (5 bases). Germline V gives CDR1 SGHRS, CDR2 YFSETQ. The CDR3 consists of 15 residues. Trimming cost V 0 bases and J 5 bases, with 14 bases left between them. The CDR3 region has the DNA TGCGCCAGCAGCTTGGCGGAAGACAGATTCGAGACCCAGTACTTC. It encodes CASSLAEDRFETQYF.

Ten or more counts support this clonotype. V and J are TRBV7-8 and TRBJ2-7; no reliable D call. V was trimmed by 4 bases and J by 3 bases, leaving 7 bases between them. Germline V gene lookup returns CDR1 SGHVS and CDR2 FQNEAQ. The length of the CDR3 is 12 residues. The CDR3 DNA reads TGTGCCAGCAGCTCCCCCCTCTACGAGCAGTACTTC. It encodes CASSSPLYEQYF.

The sample holds many counts of this clonotype. The chain couples TRBV7-2 to TRBJ1-2; D is uncertain. The germline V gene encodes CDR1 SGHTA and CDR2 FQGNSA. The V end lost 5 bases, the J end lost 8 bases, and 9 bases lay between the germline ends. This CDR3 comprises 11 residues. The CDR3 DNA is TGTGCCAGCAGCAACTCTTGGGGCTACACCTTC. It codes for CASSNSWGYTF.

This clonotype was detected many times. The chain uses TRBV7-9 and TRBJ2-2, with no clear D. Trimming removed 2 bases from V and 6 bases from J, with 10 bases in between. The CDR3 spans 14 residues. Germline values: CDR1 SEHNR, CDR2 FQNEAQ (reference sequence). This CDR3 reads CASSLITAAGELFF. Here the CDR3 DNA reads TGTGCCAGCAGCTTAATTACGGCCGCCGGGGAGCTGTTTTTT.

This clonotype was seen a few times. J is TRBJ2-5 and V is TRBV6-1; a possible D gene is TRBD2 (5 bases). The CDR3 sequence is 14 residues long. Germline loops: CDR1 MNHNS, CDR2 SASEGT. V shed 7 bases and J shed 3 bases, with 15 bases lying between them. CDR3 bases: TGTGCCAGCACCAACCCCGGACTTAAAGAGACCCAGTACTTC. It yields the protein CASTNPGLKETQYF.

This clonotype was recorded many times. The gene calls are TRBV29-1 and TRBJ1-5; tentative D call: TRBD1 (6 bases). The CDR3 spans 13 residues. CDR1 and CDR2 (germline): SQVTM, ANQGSEA. The V gene lost 5 bases and the J gene lost 5 bases, with 13 bases spanning the gap. The CDR3 loop reads CSVCTGRDQPQHF. DNA for the CDR3: TGCAGCGTTTGTACAGGGAGGGATCAGCCCCAGCATTTT. Using reference TRBV29-1 and TRBJ1-5 for the parts outside the CDR3, the full variable domain is SAVISQKPSRDICQRGTSLTIQCQVDSQVTMMFWYRQQPGQSLTLIATANQGSEATYESGFVIDKFPISRPNLTFSTLTVSNMSPEDSSIYLCSVCTGRDQPQHFGDGTRLSIL.

There are many counts of this clonotype. This sequence joins TRBV12-3 or TRBV12-4 and TRBJ2-1, with TRBD2 identical over 12 bases. This CDR3 has 18 amino acids. Losses at the gene ends were 2 bases for V and 6 bases for J; bases not matched to a gene: 11. The CDR3 protein is CASSLWASGGAEINEQFF. In DNA form, the CDR3 reads TGTGCCAGCAGTTTATGGGCTAGCGGGGGGGCAGAAATCAATGAGCAGTTCTTC.

The V call is TRBV11-1, the J call TRBJ2-5, with a weak D call TRBD2 (6 bases). Trimming took 6 bases from V and 1 from J, leaving 24 bases between them. This CDR3 is built from 18 residues. From germline, CDR1 is SGHAT and CDR2 FQDESV (reference sequence). This CDR3 reads CASRSNLSGARLQETQYF. The CDR3 coding sequence is TGTGCCAGCAGGTCCAATCTTAGCGGAGCCCGTCTCCAAGAGACCCAGTACTTC.

This clonotype turned up a few times. The chain joins TRBV9 to TRBJ1-2, with D unclear. Germline lookup yields CDR1 SGDLS and CDR2 YYNGEE. The CDR3 spans 15 residues. V was shortened by 1 base and J by 3 bases, with 13 bases between the two germline ends. This CDR3 reads CASSVLSQGHYGYTF. The CDR3 DNA follows: TGTGCCAGCAGCGTATTATCCCAAGGGCACTATGGCTACACCTTC.

The table lists this clonotype with many counts. The rearrangement links TRBV21-1 to TRBJ2-7. TRBV21-1 is deemed a pseudogene. The CDR3 has 14 amino acids. The CDR3 spells CAVKCSSSSYEQYF. The DNA for the CDR3 is TGTGCCGTGAAGTGTTCTTCGAGCTCCTACGAGCAGTACTTC.

This clonotype occurred many times. J is TRBJ1-5 and V is TRBV21-1; whether TRBD1, the table's D call, matches the DNA was not checked. TRBV21-1 is tagged as a pseudogene. The CDR3 is 15 amino acids. The CDR3: CASSKEWRTNQPQHF. CDR3 sequence (DNA): TGTGCCAGCAGCAAAGAATGGCGGACAAATCAGCCCCAGCATTTT.

The chain combines TRBV7-2 with TRBJ1-4, with D hard to call. This CDR3 spans 17 amino acids. CDR1 is SGHTA, CDR2 FQGNSA, per germline. V shed 0 bases and J shed 4 bases, with 15 bases lying between them. The CDR3 nucleotides read TGTGCCAGCAGCTTAGCGCTATTCTCGGACCGTAATGAAAAACTGTTTTTT. It is translated as CASSLALFSDRNEKLFF.

A few counts support this clonotype. This rearrangement joins TRBV5-4 to TRBJ2-6; 9 nucleotides align to TRBD1. Per germline, CDR1 SGHNT and CDR2 YYREEE (reference sequence). This CDR3 region has 17 residues. Trimming removed 4 bases from V and 1 base from J; junction bases left unmatched: 6. CDR3 coding DNA: TGTGCCAGCAGCGCGGGGACAGGGAGATCTGGGGCCAACGTCCTGACTTTC. Protein sequence: CASSAGTGRSGANVLTF.

This clonotype was observed many times. The gene calls are TRBV7-9 and TRBJ2-7; 12 bases line up with TRBD2. The V and J ends lost 5 bases and 3 bases, in that order; junction bases with no gene match: 2. The CDR3 consists of 14 residues. Germline V CDR1 and CDR2: SEHNR, FQNEAQ (reference sequence). The CDR3 nucleotides are TGTGCCAGCAGCCGACTAGCGGGAGACTACGAGCAGTACTTC. Residues: CASSRLAGDYEQYF.

This clonotype was seen at least ten times. The chain links TRBV2 to TRBJ2-2; unclear D gene. V was shortened by 11 bases and J by 4 bases, with 17 bases between the two germline ends. The CDR3 contains 14 residues. Germline assignment: CDR1 SNHLY and CDR2 FYNNEI. Here the CDR3 DNA reads TGTGCCCGGAGTCGTGTAGAGATCACCGGGGAGCTGTTTTTT. This gives the protein CARSRVEITGELFF.

This clonotype was seen ten or more times. The chain recombines TRBV29-1 with TRBJ2-1, with 8 nucleotides matching TRBD1. Trimming took 6 bases from V and 7 from J; bases not matched to a gene: 5. Germline CDR1 is SQVTM and CDR2 is ANQGSEA. This CDR3 is built from 12 residues. The CDR3 protein is CSVPRGLNEQFF. CDR3 bases: TGCAGCGTCCCCAGGGGGCTGAATGAGCAGTTCTTC.

This clonotype was counted many times. The V call is TRBV28, the J call TRBJ2-1, with 13 bases matching TRBD2. The germline CDR1 and CDR2 sequences are MDHEN and SYDVKM. V was clipped by 6 bases and J by 7 bases; unmatched bases: 12. This CDR3 comprises 17 residues. The CDR3 DNA reads TGTGCCAGCAGGGGGCCTCGGACTAGCGGGGGCCTGAATGAGCAGTTCTTC. Its translation is CASRGPRTSGGLNEQFF.

This clonotype was found many times. The chain carries TRBV25-1 and TRBJ2-4, with 9 positions matching TRBD2. The V segment lost 4 bases and the J segment 8 bases; nucleotides outside the gene matches: 0. The CDR3 contains 12 residues. CDR1 and CDR2 (germline): MGHDK, SYGVNS. CDR3 bases: TGTGCCAGCAGTGGACTAGCGGACATTCAGTACTTC. This codes for CASSGLADIQYF.